These 24 T cell receptor beta chains were sequenced from one sample in a study of Graves' ophthalmopathy and Graves' hyperthyroidism. Amplification from RNA transcripts yielded the TCR beta CDR3 regions. First-round RT-PCR with HTBI primers preceded a second-round multiplex PCR. TCRdb reprocessed the multiplex PCR reads with MiXCR, giving one entry per CDR3 protein. The repertoire consists of under 350,000 distinct CDR3 sequences, with roughly 15% occurring once and the leading ten covering roughly an eighth. The sequencing input was peripheral blood. These receptors originate from an adult man with Graves' ophthalmopathy.

This clonotype was seen at least ten times. V usage is TRBV5-1 and J usage is TRBJ2-5; no clear D gene. Trimming shortened V by 4 bases and J by 1 base, and 14 bases separated the two germline ends. This CDR3 comprises 15 residues. Per germline, CDR1 SGHRS and CDR2 YFSETQ. CDR3 in DNA: TGCGCCAGCAGCCCCGGTGGAGAAACCCAAGAGACCCAGTACTTC. Translation: CASSPGGETQETQYF.

This clonotype was seen many times. The rearrangement links TRBV28 to TRBJ2-7, with D tentatively TRBD1 (6 bases). Germline values: CDR1 MDHEN, CDR2 SYDVKM. Trimming left V 7 bases short and J 0 bases short, with 13 bases between. The CDR3 spans 14 residues. The CDR3 reads CASITQGSSYEQYF. CDR3 in DNA: TGTGCCAGCATCACACAGGGTTCCTCCTACGAGCAGTACTTC.

This clonotype was picked up many times. Here the CDR3 reads CASSIRAENTEAFF. In nucleotides, the CDR3 is TGTGCCAGTAGTATTAGGGCAGAGAACACTGAAGCTTTCTTT. This rearrangement joins TRBV19 to TRBJ1-1; D is ambiguous. The CDR3 length is 14 residues. Germline V gives CDR1 LNHDA, CDR2 SQIVND (reference sequence). Trimming cost V 3 bases and J 1 base, with 9 bases left between them.

The table lists this clonotype with many counts. The genes are TRBV19 and TRBJ1-1; 10 bases match TRBD1. The CDR3 has 13 residues. The germline gives CDR1 LNHDA, CDR2 SQIVND (reference sequence). Trimming removed 8 bases from V and 3 bases from J; junction bases left unmatched: 3. Here the CDR3 DNA reads TGTGCCAGTGGGGACAGGGGTCACACTGAAGCTTTCTTT. The encoded protein is CASGDRGHTEAFF.

This clonotype was seen at least ten times. The V call is TRBV4-2, the J call TRBJ1-5; 9 bases are shared with TRBD1. V lost 3 bases and J lost 6; bases outside the gene matches: 9. The germline V gene encodes CDR1 LGHNA and CDR2 YNFKEQ. This CDR3 has 16 amino acids. Here the CDR3 DNA reads TGTGCCAGCAGCCAGACCGGGACAGGGCGCTCTCAGCCCCAGCATTTT. Its protein product is CASSQTGTGRSQPQHF.

This clonotype appeared many times. V usage is TRBV20-1 and J usage is TRBJ2-5, with 15 bases identical to TRBD2. With 1 base clipped from V and 5 bases from J, the junction kept 5 bases outside the gene matches. The CDR3 loop spans 16 amino acids. Germline-derived CDR1 and CDR2 are DFQATT and SNEGSKA (reference sequence). As DNA, the CDR3 is TGCAGTGCTAGAGGCGGACTAGCGGGGGGGGCGGAGACCCAGTACTTC. It yields the protein CSARGGLAGGAETQYF.

The V gene is TRBV11-2, the J gene TRBJ1-2, with unresolved D. Per the germline V gene, CDR1 is SGHAT and CDR2 is FQNNGV. The CDR3 consists of 15 residues. Trimming took off 5 bases at V and 2 bases at J, with 15 bases between the two ends. In DNA form, the CDR3 reads TGTGCCAGCAGCCCTCCCGGGAGGAAGAACTATGGCTACACCTTC. Encoded protein: CASSPPGRKNYGYTF.

Many counts were recorded for this clonotype. The J gene is TRBJ2-6, the V gene TRBV7-9; D gene uncertain. V lost 0 bases and J 0 bases, leaving 3 bases between the germline ends. The CDR3 spans 15 residues. Germline V gives CDR1 SEHNR, CDR2 FQNEAQ (reference sequence). The CDR3 bases are TGTGCCAGCAGCTTAGCTTCCTCTGGGGCCAACGTCCTGACTTTC. Translated: CASSLASSGANVLTF.

In its sample, this clonotype was seen many times. The V gene is TRBV29-1, the J gene TRBJ1-5, with 7 bases identical to TRBD1. Germline V gene data show CDR1 as SQVTM and CDR2 as ANQGSEA. V lost 6 bases to trimming and J lost 2 bases; unmatched junction nucleotides: 7. The CDR3 is 14 amino acids. The CDR3 DNA reads TGCAGCGTCTCTACAGGGGTGGGCAATCAGCCCCAGCATTTT. Residues: CSVSTGVGNQPQHF. The entire variable domain, with the rest obtained from reference TRBV29-1 and TRBJ1-5, is as follows: SAVISQKPSRDICQRGTSLTIQCQVDSQVTMMFWYRQQPGQSLTLIATANQGSEATYESGFVIDKFPISRPNLTFSTLTVSNMSPEDSSIYLCSVSTGVGNQPQHFGDGTRLSIL.

This clonotype was seen many times. In DNA form, the CDR3 reads TGTGCCAGCAGTTACTCGGGGGGCCACACTGAAGCTTTCTTT. It translates to CASSYSGGHTEAFF. This chain connects TRBV6-5 to TRBJ1-1; possibly TRBD1 for D (6 bases). Germline V gene data show CDR1 as MNHEY and CDR2 as SVGAGI. V lost 0 bases and J 3 bases, leaving 8 bases between the germline ends. This CDR3 comprises 14 residues.

This clonotype occurred a few times. CDR3 DNA: TGCGCCAGCAGCTCTACTGGGGAAAAACTGTTTTTT. Translation gives CASSSTGEKLFF. The chain carries TRBV5-1 and TRBJ1-4; D call uncertain. From germline, CDR1 is SGHRS and CDR2 YFSETQ. The V end lost 3 bases, the J end lost 8 bases, and 8 bases lay between the germline ends. This CDR3 is 12 amino acids long.

This clonotype occurred many times. The V and J genes are TRBV30 and TRBJ1-1; no reliable D call. V dropped 3 bases and J dropped 5 bases, with 7 bases sitting between them. CDR3 length equals 11 residues. The germline V gene encodes CDR1 GTSNPN and CDR2 SVGIG (reference sequence). As DNA, the CDR3 is TGTGCCTGGAGCGAAGAGACTGAAGCTTTCTTT. Residues: CAWSEETEAFF.

The CDR3 here is CASRLWTYTGELFF. In DNA, the CDR3 is TGTGCCAGCAGGCTCTGGACCTACACCGGGGAGCTGTTTTTT. The chain employs TRBV28 and TRBJ2-2; D gene ambiguous. The V and J ends lost 6 bases and 3 bases respectively, with 11 bases between them. The CDR3 spans 14 residues. Germline V lookup: CDR1 MDHEN, CDR2 SYDVKM.

This clonotype was detected ten times or more. Germline is not matched at one junction end, which may reflect a read error. V gene TRBV29-1 combines with J gene TRBJ2-2; no clear D gene. This CDR3 contains 12 residues. Germline values: CDR1 SQVTM, CDR2 ANQGSEA. For the CDR3, the DNA is TGCAGCGTTCAAACGAACCCCGGGGAGCTGTTTTTT. This encodes CSVQTNPGELFF.

In its sample, this clonotype was seen many times. The rearrangement joins TRBV7-9 to TRBJ2-6, with a possible D match to TRBD1 (5 bases). V was clipped by 4 bases and J by 2 bases, with 21 bases between them. This CDR3 is built from 19 residues. From germline, CDR1 is SEHNR and CDR2 FQNEAQ (reference sequence). The CDR3 sequence: CASSYVGSGSYAGANVLTF. The CDR3 DNA reads TGTGCCAGCAGCTATGTAGGTTCAGGGTCGTATGCTGGGGCCAACGTCCTGACTTTC.

This clonotype was counted at least ten times. This clone may be a read error of a much larger clone one base away. The chain has TRBV30 and TRBJ1-1; 9 positions agree with TRBD1. The CDR3 extends over 13 amino acids. The V segment lost 5 bases and the J segment 7 bases; nucleotides outside the gene matches: 8. The germline V gene has CDR1 GTSNPN and CDR2 SVGIG (reference sequence). CDR3 in amino acids: CAWVGQGFGEAFF. In nucleotides, the CDR3 is TGTGCCTGGGTGGGACAGGGATTTGGTGAAGCTTTCTTT.

Many counts were recorded for this clonotype. V is TRBV19 and J is TRBJ2-5; 8 nucleotides agree with TRBD1. Trimming cost V 3 bases and J 5 bases; bases outside gene matches: 11. From germline, CDR1 is LNHDA and CDR2 SQIVND (reference sequence). There are 16 residues in the CDR3. CDR3: CASSIVRPGGEETQYF. The DNA for the CDR3 is TGTGCCAGTAGTATCGTTCGTCCAGGGGGCGAGGAGACCCAGTACTTC.

This clonotype showed up many times. The chain uses TRBV6-5 and TRBJ1-1; a possible D gene is TRBD1 (5 bases). V was cut by 2 bases and J by 4 bases, with 17 bases left in between. The CDR3 covers 16 residues. Per germline, CDR1 MNHEY and CDR2 SVGAGI. The CDR3 DNA follows: TGTGCCAGCAGTTACGGCTTCCAGGGCCGCGTCACTGAAGCTTTCTTT. Translated: CASSYGFQGRVTEAFF.

This clonotype was recorded at least ten times. The chain carries TRBV6-2 or TRBV6-3 and TRBJ1-2, with D maybe TRBD1 (6 bases). This CDR3 has 15 amino acids. CDR1 MNHEY and CDR2 SVGEGT come from the germline V gene. Trimming left V 6 bases short and J 2 bases short, with 16 bases between. CDR3 nucleotides: TGTGCCAGCAGGAAGGACAGCCAAGTGAACTATGGCTACACCTTC. It yields the protein CASRKDSQVNYGYTF.

This clonotype was seen repeatedly, ten times or more. The genes are TRBV5-1 and TRBJ2-7, with 10 bases aligning to TRBD1. J lost 6 bases, V lost 4 bases, and 4 bases had no gene match. Germline V gene data show CDR1 as SGHRS and CDR2 as YFSETQ. The CDR3 runs 13 residues. The CDR3 sequence is CASSPGQGTEQYF. The CDR3 DNA reads as TGCGCCAGCAGCCCGGGACAGGGGACCGAGCAGTACTTC.

Ten or more counts support this clonotype. The rearrangement joins TRBV24-1 to TRBJ1-1; TRBD1 matches 8 bases. Germline V gene sequence: CDR1 KGHDR, CDR2 SFDVKD. Trimming cost V 3 bases and J 5 bases; bases outside gene matches: 7. The CDR3 consists of 15 residues. CDR3 sequence reads: CATSDTGTGLTEAFF. The DNA for the CDR3 is TGTGCCACCAGTGATACCGGGACAGGTCTAACTGAAGCTTTCTTT.

There are many counts of this clonotype. The CDR3 coding sequence is TGTGCCAGCAGCCCTCGACAGGGAGGAGTGTACGAGCAGTACTTC. It specifies CASSPRQGGVYEQYF. This rearrangement joins TRBV6-1 to TRBJ2-7, with a possible D match to TRBD1 (7 bases). Germline V lookup: CDR1 MNHNS, CDR2 SASEGT. The length of the CDR3 is 15 residues. V was shortened by 6 bases and J by 4 bases, with 19 bases between the two germline ends.

This clonotype came up a few times. This chain uses TRBV6-1 with TRBJ1-2; TRBD1 is a possible D gene (6 bases). The CDR3 loop spans 13 amino acids. Germline lookup yields CDR1 MNHNS and CDR2 SASEGT. V lost 7 bases, J lost 5 bases, and 14 bases lay in between. CDR3 protein: CASNAQGPYGYTF. The CDR3 bases are TGTGCCAGCAACGCACAGGGCCCTTATGGCTACACCTTC.

This clonotype has ten or more counts. V gene TRBV3-1 combines with J gene TRBJ2-7; a possible D gene is TRBD2 (5 bases). Germline V CDR1 and CDR2: LGHDT, YNNKEL (reference sequence). The CDR3 consists of 15 residues. Trimming stripped 4 bases from V and 3 bases from J, with 16 bases between. CDR3 residues: CASSPGNNERYEQYF. The DNA for the CDR3 is TGTGCCAGCAGCCCCGGGAATAATGAACGCTACGAGCAGTACTTC.